Presented here are 27 T cell receptor beta chains from one specimen sequenced in a study of technical replicates of blood from a few donors. Assay: immunoSEQ multiplex PCR; the TCRdb copy retains only in-frame clones and omits some. Counted here are approximately 76,000 clones, 91% occurring once; the ten biggest clones make up approximately 0.25%. The sample comprised T cells isolated from PBMCs. The receptors originated from a human donor in good health.

A single count supports this clone. The chain uses TRBV28 and TRBJ2-2, with unresolved D. This CDR3 has 12 amino acids. In germline, CDR1 is MDHEN, CDR2 SYDVKM. The ends were cut back, 4 bases at V and 9 bases at J, with 9 bases in the middle. The CDR3 nucleotides read TGTGCCAGCAGTTCAGTAGCCCGGGAGCTGTTTTTT. Translated, it gives CASSSVARELFF.

The rearrangement uses TRBV7-9 and TRBJ1-5, with D perhaps TRBD1 (5 bases). Looked up from germline, CDR1 is SEHNR and CDR2 is FQNEAQ (reference sequence). The CDR3 spans 13 residues. The ends were cut back, 7 bases at V and 5 bases at J, with 12 bases in the middle. The CDR3 spells CASTSGRDQPQHF. The CDR3 DNA sequence: TGTGCCAGCACCTCTGGCAGGGATCAGCCCCAGCATTTT.

This chain connects TRBV6-5 to TRBJ2-7; 7 nucleotides agree with TRBD2. The CDR3 runs to 14 residues. The V and J ends lost 7 bases and 6 bases, in that order; junction bases with no gene match: 12. Germline V gives CDR1 MNHEY, CDR2 SVGAGI. The CDR3 loop reads CASKRETLVSEQYF. The CDR3 coding sequence is TGTGCCAGCAAGCGGGAAACTCTGGTCTCCGAGCAGTACTTC.

The rearrangement links TRBV7-9 to TRBJ2-7; 7 bases line up with TRBD2. V lost 8 bases and J lost 3; bases outside the gene matches: 4. Germline-derived CDR1 and CDR2 are SEHNR and FQNEAQ (reference sequence). The CDR3 contains 12 residues. CDR3 amino acids: CASGGGLYEQYF. In DNA, the CDR3 is TGTGCCAGCGGCGGGGGACTCTACGAGCAGTACTTC.

The rearrangement uses TRBV6-5 and TRBJ1-1; 7 bases agree with TRBD1. CDR3 length equals 15 residues. Germline assignment: CDR1 MNHEY and CDR2 SVGAGI. After removal of 4 bases from V and 0 bases from J, the junction contained 5 bases not matched to a gene. In DNA, the CDR3 is TGTGCCAGCAGTTCAGCAGGGGGGTTGAACACTGAAGCTTTCTTT. Its translation: CASSSAGGLNTEAFF.

A single count supports this clone. This rearrangement joins TRBV5-1 to TRBJ1-1; TRBD1 might be the D (6 bases). Trimming pared 3 bases from V and 4 bases from J, leaving 19 bases between. The germline CDR1 and CDR2 sequences are SGHRS and YFSETQ. This CDR3 contains 16 residues. This CDR3 is CASSSGWGGRGTEAFF. In DNA, the CDR3 is TGCGCCAGCAGCTCAGGATGGGGGGGCCGCGGCACTGAAGCTTTCTTT. Drawing the rest from reference TRBV5-1 and TRBJ1-1, the complete variable domain is KAGVTQTPRYLIKTRGQQVTLSCSPISGHRSVSWYQQTPGQGLQFLFEYFSETQRNKGNFPGRFSGRQFSNSRSEMNVSTLELGDSALYLCASSSGWGGRGTEAFFGQGTRLTVV.

This rearrangement joins TRBV30 to TRBJ2-1; 10 bases align to TRBD1. After removal of 4 bases from V and 1 base from J, the junction contained 10 bases not matched to a gene. The CDR3 sequence is 17 residues long. Per the germline V gene, CDR1 is GTSNPN and CDR2 is SVGIG (reference sequence). The DNA for the CDR3 is TGTGCCTGGATTCCTGACAGGGGGCGGTTTTCCTACAATGAGCAGTTCTTC. It specifies CAWIPDRGRFSYNEQFF.

In nucleotides, the CDR3 is TGTGCCAGCAGTTTCGGGGGGTCTGGTTTCTACGAGCAGTACTTC. This translates into CASSFGGSGFYEQYF. The chain combines TRBV28 with TRBJ2-7; 7 bases agree with TRBD2. The CDR3 extends over 15 amino acids. Losses at the gene ends were 3 bases for V and 3 bases for J; bases not matched to a gene: 8. The germline CDR1 and CDR2 sequences are MDHEN and SYDVKM.

The J gene is TRBJ2-1, the V gene TRBV9; D is ambiguous. Trimming left V 0 bases short and J 0 bases short, with 4 bases between. Germline CDR1 is SGDLS and CDR2 is YYNGEE. This CDR3 region has 14 residues. The CDR3 sequence: CASSVAGSYNEQFF. The CDR3 DNA follows: TGTGCCAGCAGCGTAGCGGGCTCCTACAATGAGCAGTTCTTC.

The rearrangement joins TRBV10-3 to TRBJ1-2; D might be TRBD1 (5 bases). This CDR3 is 12 amino acids long. Looked up from germline, CDR1 is ENHRY and CDR2 is SYGVKD. V was pared by 7 bases and J by 6 bases, with 12 bases between. DNA for the CDR3: TGTGCCATCAACCCGGCGGGGGATGGCTACACCTTC. Its protein is CAINPAGDGYTF.

The chain joins TRBV6-6 to TRBJ2-5; 13 nucleotides match TRBD2. Germline CDR1 reads MNHNY; CDR2 reads SVGAGI (reference sequence). The CDR3 covers 15 residues. Trimming removed 6 bases from V and 2 bases from J; junction bases left unmatched: 3. The CDR3 sequence is CASRQTSGGQETQYF. The CDR3 DNA reads as TGTGCCAGCAGGCAGACTAGCGGGGGGCAAGAGACCCAGTACTTC.

V is TRBV27 and J is TRBJ2-2; possible D gene TRBD2, 6 bases. Per germline, CDR1 MNHEY and CDR2 SMNVEV (reference sequence). Trimming left V 2 bases short and J 9 bases short, with 13 bases between. The CDR3 totals 14 residues. The DNA of the CDR3 is TGTGCCAGCAGTTTAATGCGGGGTATTAGGGAGCTGTTTTTT. Translated, it gives CASSLMRGIRELFF.

The chain couples TRBV18 to TRBJ2-1; maybe TRBD1 (5 bases). V was trimmed by 0 bases and J by 4 bases, leaving 13 bases between them. CDR3 length: 16 residues. Germline CDR1 reads KGHSH; CDR2 reads LQKENI. The CDR3 is CASSPPGVVLYNEQFF. DNA for the CDR3: TGTGCCAGCTCACCACCAGGGGTGGTTTTATACAATGAGCAGTTCTTC.

This clone came up a few times. The chain combines TRBV27 with TRBJ2-2, with a weak D call TRBD1 (6 bases). This CDR3 comprises 14 residues. Trimming took off 3 bases at V and 5 bases at J, with 10 bases between the two ends. Germline CDR1 and CDR2: MNHEY and SMNVEV (reference sequence). CDR3 in amino acids: CASSFTGLTGELFF. CDR3 DNA: TGTGCCAGCAGTTTCACAGGGTTGACCGGGGAGCTGTTTTTT.

This sequence joins TRBV5-1 and TRBJ2-6; 10 bases fit TRBD1. This CDR3 is built from 15 residues. V shed 4 bases and J 2 bases; nucleotides not matched to a gene: 0. Germline assignment: CDR1 SGHRS and CDR2 YFSETQ. The DNA of the CDR3 is TGCGCCAGCAGCGGGACAGGGGCTGGGGCCAACGTCCTGACTTTC. It codes for CASSGTGAGANVLTF.

The chain is built from TRBV10-1 and TRBJ2-1; 14 bases fit TRBD2. CDR3 length: 15 residues. Trimming cost V 6 bases and J 8 bases; bases outside gene matches: 6. CDR1 and CDR2 (germline): WNHNN, SYGVQD (reference sequence). CDR3 residues: CASSQGLAGGDEQFF. CDR3 sequence (DNA): TGCGCCAGCAGCCAAGGACTAGCGGGAGGCGATGAGCAGTTCTTC.

J is TRBJ2-1 and V is TRBV5-4; 9 bases align to TRBD2. The CDR3 covers 13 residues. J lost 16 bases, V lost 7 bases, and 15 bases had no gene match. Per the germline V gene, CDR1 is SGHNT and CDR2 is YYREEE (reference sequence). The CDR3 DNA reads as TGTGCCAGCTCAGGGCGACTAGCGGAATGTTTTTTCTTC. This translates into CASSGRLAECFFF.

The genes are TRBV7-6 and TRBJ2-1; D possibly corresponds to TRBD2 (6 bases). Germline V gene sequence: CDR1 SGHVS, CDR2 FNYEAQ. V shed 4 bases and J shed 4 bases, with 17 bases lying between them. CDR3 length equals 16 residues. The CDR3 region is CASSSLGGVGYNEQFF. As DNA, the CDR3 is TGTGCCAGCAGCTCCCTGGGGGGAGTAGGGTACAATGAGCAGTTCTTC.

The chain joins TRBV5-1 to TRBJ2-7, with 11 bases fitting TRBD1. This CDR3 is 15 amino acids long. Germline CDR1 is SGHRS and CDR2 is YFSETQ. V lost 4 bases, J lost 5 bases, and 8 bases stayed unmatched. The DNA of the CDR3 is TGCGCCAGCAGCGACCCGGGACAGGGGGTACACGAGCAGTACTTC. Protein sequence: CASSDPGQGVHEQYF.

The V and J genes are TRBV30 and TRBJ2-5, with D possibly TRBD2 on 5 matching bases. V lost 1 base and J 7 bases, leaving 13 bases between the germline ends. CDR1 and CDR2 (germline): GTSNPN, SVGIG (reference sequence). The CDR3 runs to 13 residues. The CDR3 DNA is TGTGCCTGGAGTGCTAGCAGCCACGGGACCCAGTACTTC. Residues: CAWSASSHGTQYF.

The V and J genes are TRBV6-5 and TRBJ2-7, with TRBD1 matching over 7 bases. Germline V lookup: CDR1 MNHEY, CDR2 SVGAGI. This CDR3 is built from 15 residues. V was pared by 1 base and J by 3 bases, with 6 bases of the junction left unmatched. CDR3 loop: CASSYYPGQSYEQYF. For the CDR3, the DNA is TGTGCCAGCAGTTACTATCCGGGACAGAGCTACGAGCAGTACTTC.

CDR3 sequence reads: CASRQQGWGEQFF. CDR3 DNA: TGTGCCAGCAGACAACAGGGGTGGGGTGAGCAGTTCTTC. The chain recombines TRBV11-2 with TRBJ2-1; TRBD1 agrees at 7 bases. CDR1 and CDR2 (germline): SGHAT, FQNNGV. The V gene end was trimmed by 6 bases and the J gene end by 9 bases; junction bases not matched to a gene: 8. The CDR3 runs 13 residues.

The rearrangement joins TRBV6-1 to TRBJ2-5; no clear D gene. The CDR3 contains 16 residues. CDR1 and CDR2 (germline): MNHNS, SASEGT. Trimming shortened V by 1 base and J by 5 bases, and 17 bases separated the two germline ends. This CDR3 is CASSEGPGVFVETQYF. The CDR3 DNA reads TGTGCCAGCAGTGAAGGTCCAGGTGTTTTTGTGGAGACCCAGTACTTC.

V is TRBV4-1 and J is TRBJ2-1; 9 bases fit TRBD2. Germline assignment: CDR1 MGHRA and CDR2 YSYEKL. This CDR3 spans 16 amino acids. With 0 bases clipped from V and 7 bases from J, the junction kept 7 bases outside the gene matches. In DNA, the CDR3 is TGCGCCAGCAGCCAAGAGGCCCTAGCGGGAAGGAATGAGCAGTTCTTC. This translates into CASSQEALAGRNEQFF.

This chain connects TRBV5-1 to TRBJ1-1, with 7 bases fitting TRBD1. The ends lost 3 bases at V and 4 bases at J; junction bases unmatched: 15. This CDR3 has 17 amino acids. Germline V gene lookup returns CDR1 SGHRS and CDR2 YFSETQ. The CDR3 region has the DNA TGCGCCAGCAGCTCCAGGGGGAACCCGCGATTCGTCACTGAAGCTTTCTTT. The encoded protein is CASSSRGNPRFVTEAFF.

The genes are TRBV25-1 and TRBJ1-4; D is possibly TRBD1 (6 bases). The length of the CDR3 is 13 residues. Trimming took off 6 bases at V and 7 bases at J, with 12 bases between the two ends. Germline assignment: CDR1 MGHDK and CDR2 SYGVNS. CDR3 region: CASRGRGGEKLFF. CDR3 nucleotides: TGTGCCAGCAGGGGCAGGGGTGGTGAAAAACTGTTTTTT.

This clone occurred once. This chain uses TRBV27 with TRBJ2-3; TRBD2 matches at 14 bases. The V gene end was trimmed by 7 bases and the J gene end by 5 bases; junction bases not matched to a gene: 20. Germline V gene sequence: CDR1 MNHEY, CDR2 SMNVEV (reference sequence). CDR3 length: 20 residues. In DNA, the CDR3 is TGTGCCAGCATCGGGGGGGGACTAGCGGGAGAGGGGTCCATAGGAGATACGCAGTATTTT. Its protein is CASIGGGLAGEGSIGDTQYF.